A selection of T cell receptor beta chains follows, all from one sample in a study of blood T cell repertoires in COVID-19. The table came from immunoSEQ multiplex PCR; TCRdb's copy has only in-frame clones and leaves some out. The repertoire consists of more than 250,000 clones, with approximately 88% occurring once and the leading ten covering 1.6%. Sequencing input: peripheral blood. The receptors derive from a woman between 25 and 40 years old with COVID-19, enrolled during active disease. CDR3s include the opening cysteine and the closing phenylalanine or tryptophan. A D gene is named only where the DNA matches it firmly. Expanded clones are given a class, and other clones once, few, many or no size at all.

CDR3 protein: CATSPSTGTVHGYTF
CDR3 DNA: TGTGCCACCAGCCCATCGACAGGGACCGTGCATGGCTACACCTTC
D gene: TRBD1
V gene: TRBV15
J gene: TRBJ1-2
clone size: .

CDR3 protein: CASSLDRGRQPQHF
CDR3 DNA: TGTGCCAGCAGCTTAGACAGGGGCAGGCAGCCCCAGCATTTT
D gene: TRBD1
V gene: TRBV7-6
J gene: TRBJ1-5
clone size: few

CDR3 protein: CASSETSGAYNEQFF
CDR3 DNA: TGTGCCAGCAGTGAGACTAGCGGGGCCTACAATGAGCAGTTCTTC
D gene: TRBD2
V gene: TRBV6-1
J gene: TRBJ2-1
clone size: many

CDR3 protein: CASSFLTAGASTDTQYF
CDR3 DNA: TGCGCCAGCAGCTTCCTTACAGCGGGGGCAAGCACAGATACGCAGTATTTT
D gene: TRBD2
V gene: TRBV5-1
J gene: TRBJ2-3
clone size: .

CDR3 protein: CASSQEDRVEDGYTF
CDR3 DNA: TGCGCCAGCAGCCAAGAGGACAGGGTGGAGGACGGCTACACCTTC
D gene: TRBD1
V gene: TRBV4-1
J gene: TRBJ1-2
clone size: .

CDR3 protein: CASTTGSGDYEQYF
CDR3 DNA: TGTGCCAGCACCACAGGGTCAGGGGACTACGAGCAGTACTTC
D gene: .
V gene: TRBV7-9
J gene: TRBJ2-7
clone size: .

CDR3 protein: CASSLLQGYGYTF
CDR3 DNA: TGTGCCAGCAGCCTACTACAGGGGTATGGCTACACCTTC
D gene: TRBD1
V gene: TRBV3-1/TRBV3-2
J gene: TRBJ1-2
clone size: .

CDR3 protein: CASSLGQGKATNEKLFF
CDR3 DNA: TGTGCCAGCAGCTTGGGCCAGGGGAAGGCAACTAATGAAAAACTGTTTTTT
D gene: .
V gene: TRBV5-5
J gene: TRBJ1-4
clone size: .

CDR3 protein: CASSIQGTNQPQHF
CDR3 DNA: TGTGCCAGTAGTATACAGGGGACCAATCAGCCCCAGCATTTT
D gene: .
V gene: TRBV19
J gene: TRBJ1-5
clone size: .

CDR3 protein: CASSSGTGKAHGYTF
CDR3 DNA: TGTGCCAGCAGCTCAGGCACAGGGAAGGCGCATGGCTACACCTTC
D gene: .
V gene: TRBV7-9
J gene: TRBJ1-2
clone size: .

CDR3 protein: CASTTTDSNQPQHF
CDR3 DNA: TGTGCCAGCACCACGACAGATAGCAATCAGCCCCAGCATTTT
D gene: .
V gene: TRBV6-5
J gene: TRBJ1-5
clone size: .

CDR3 protein: CASAEAGVEKLFF
CDR3 DNA: TGCGCCAGCGCCGAAGCCGGGGTAGAAAAACTGTTTTTT
D gene: .
V gene: TRBV5-1
J gene: TRBJ1-4
clone size: .

CDR3 protein: CASSAGQGAGGAYGYTF
CDR3 DNA: TGTGCCAGCAGCGCTGGACAGGGGGCGGGGGGCGCCTATGGCTACACCTTC
D gene: TRBD1
V gene: TRBV5-4
J gene: TRBJ1-2
clone size: .

CDR3 protein: CASSLNRGTTDTQYF
CDR3 DNA: TGTGCCAGCAGCTTAAACAGGGGAACCACAGATACGCAGTATTTT
D gene: TRBD1
V gene: TRBV7-2
J gene: TRBJ2-3
clone size: .